Listed here is a single TCR beta chain. Its antigen is currently unknown. These data are taken from a study of a mutant IDH1 vaccine in newly diagnosed glioma. The overall study: Therapy received beforehand was radiotherapy, temozolomide, or both, with most patients given both.

TCRdb's table, derived via immunoSEQ multiplex PCR, lists solely in-frame clones and lacks some. The data contain some 49,000 clones, roughly 72% of them singletons. Time point in this sample: week 47, end of study. A 20-mer mutant IDH1 peptide at 300 ug was injected subcutaneously with topical imiquimod. V lost 6 bases and J lost 2, with 16 bases in between. The CDR3 totals 15 residues. Germline V gene lookup returns CDR1 KGHSH and CDR2 LQKENI. The source material was PBMCs, sampled from a glioma patient whose treatment included an IDH1 peptide vaccine. The chain uses TRBV18 and TRBJ2-5, with D hard to call. The sequence derives from a woman aged 40 to 50 with glioma. Some clones in this sample may be carry-over from other donors' samples. The chain's CDR3 is CASSQGRTSQETQYF. CDR3 DNA sequence: TGTGCCAGCTCGCAAGGACGGACGTCTCAAGAGACCCAGTACTTC.